This TCR beta chain was found in a study of Graves' ophthalmopathy and Graves' hyperthyroidism. The CDR3 extends over 9 amino acids. Trimming cost V 7 bases and J 5 bases, with 4 bases left between them. Germline V lookup: CDR1 SQVTM, CDR2 ANQGSEA. RNA transcripts provided the template for amplifying TCR beta CDR3 regions. Second-round multiplex PCR came after a first-round RT-PCR that employed HTBI primers. TCRdb itself ran the multiplex PCR reads through MiXCR, one entry per CDR3 protein. The sample has 200,000 to 300,000 distinct CDR3 sequences, around 50% seen once. Additional autoimmune diseases, uncontrolled infections, pregnancy or lactation disqualified patients. Study-wide points: Forecasting of ophthalmopathy progression by the model achieved around 68% sensitivity and less than 80% specificity. Using 13 signatures, a model distinguished ophthalmopathy from stable hyperthyroidism, reaching around 86% sensitivity and approximately 81% specificity. Most thyroid-expanded clonotypes exceeding 0.001 frequency were also found in blood.

This clonotype has a single count. Its antigen is unknown. This chain uses TRBV29-1 with TRBJ2-3; no definite D call. Input material: peripheral blood. This receptor was taken from an adult man with Graves' ophthalmopathy. The CDR3: CSAEDTQYF. In DNA form, the CDR3 reads TGCAGCGCGGAAGATACGCAGTATTTT.